This T cell receptor (beta chain) was profiled in a study of OX40 agonist ivuxolimab in advanced cancers. Study information: Ivuxolimab is a fully human IgG2 antibody that activates OX40 (CD134). Dose-escalation cases comprised hepatocellular carcinoma, melanoma, renal cell or head and neck cancer. Patients with prior anti-PD-1, anti-PD-L1 or anti-CTLA-4 therapy were eligible; roughly 41% had some.

CDR3 length: 16 residues. The germline V gene has CDR1 SGHDT and CDR2 YYEEEE. Unmatched junction bases numbered 12, after V lost 1 base and J lost 8 bases. Generated by immunoSEQ multiplex PCR, the TCRdb table keeps only in-frame clones and is missing some. The sample holds about 82,000 clones, around 83% seen once. Study observations and caveats: Clonal expansion from baseline to week 6 occurred in both CD4+ and CD8+ T cells.

Regarding this clone: The antigen is undetermined.

The material sequenced was CD4+ or CD8+ T cells sorted from blood, taken in a trial of the OX40 agonist ivuxolimab. The chain is built from TRBV5-6 and TRBJ2-1; 7 bases fit TRBD1. The clonotype comes from an adult with an advanced solid tumor such as melanoma, head and neck, liver or kidney cancer. The CDR3 region is CASSLRLVPGGDEQFF. Written as DNA, the CDR3 is TGTGCCAGCAGCTTGAGATTGGTACCAGGGGGAGATGAGCAGTTCTTC. The entire variable domain, with the rest obtained from reference TRBV5-6 and TRBJ2-1, is as follows: DAGVTQSPTHLIKTRGQQVTLRCSPKSGHDTVSWYQQALGQGPQFIFQYYEEEERQRGNFPDRFSGHQFPNYSSELNVNALLLGDSALYLCASSLRLVPGGDEQFFGPGTRLTVL.